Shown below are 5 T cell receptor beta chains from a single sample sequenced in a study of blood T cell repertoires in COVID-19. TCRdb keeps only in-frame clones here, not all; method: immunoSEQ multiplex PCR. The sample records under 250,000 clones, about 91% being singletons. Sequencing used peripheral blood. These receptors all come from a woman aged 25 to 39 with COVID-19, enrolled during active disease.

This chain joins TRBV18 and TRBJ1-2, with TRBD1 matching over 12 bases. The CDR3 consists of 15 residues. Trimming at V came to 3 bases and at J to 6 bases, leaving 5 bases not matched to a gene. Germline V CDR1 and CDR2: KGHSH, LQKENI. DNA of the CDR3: TGTGCCAGCTCACCGGGACAGGGGGCGCGAGATGGCTACACCTTC. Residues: CASSPGQGARDGYTF.

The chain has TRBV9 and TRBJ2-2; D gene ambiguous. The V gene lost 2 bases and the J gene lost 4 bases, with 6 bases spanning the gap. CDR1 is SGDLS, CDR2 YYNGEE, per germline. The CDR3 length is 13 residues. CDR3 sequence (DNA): TGTGCCAGCAGCGTTAAATCCACCGGGGAGCTGTTTTTT. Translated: CASSVKSTGELFF. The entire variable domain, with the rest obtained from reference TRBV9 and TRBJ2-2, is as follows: DSGVTQTPKHLITATGQRVTLRCSPRSGDLSVYWYQQSLDQGLQFLIQYYNGEERAKGNILERFSAQQFPDLHSELNLSSLELGDSALYFCASSVKSTGELFFGEGSRLTVL.

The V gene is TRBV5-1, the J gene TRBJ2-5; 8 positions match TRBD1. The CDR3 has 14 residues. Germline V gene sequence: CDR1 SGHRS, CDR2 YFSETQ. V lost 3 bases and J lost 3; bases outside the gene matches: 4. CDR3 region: CASSSVGQEETQYF. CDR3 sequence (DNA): TGCGCCAGCAGCTCCGTGGGACAGGAAGAGACCCAGTACTTC. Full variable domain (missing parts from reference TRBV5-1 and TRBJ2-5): KAGVTQTPRYLIKTRGQQVTLSCSPISGHRSVSWYQQTPGQGLQFLFEYFSETQRNKGNFPGRFSGRQFSNSRSEMNVSTLELGDSALYLCASSSVGQEETQYFGPGTRLLVL.

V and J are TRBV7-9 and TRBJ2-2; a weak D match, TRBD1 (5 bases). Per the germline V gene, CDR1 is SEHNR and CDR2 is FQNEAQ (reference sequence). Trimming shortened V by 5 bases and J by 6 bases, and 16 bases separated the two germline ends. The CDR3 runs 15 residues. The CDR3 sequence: CASSPEKGSAGELFF. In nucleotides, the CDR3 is TGTGCCAGCAGCCCCGAAAAGGGGTCTGCCGGGGAGCTGTTTTTT.

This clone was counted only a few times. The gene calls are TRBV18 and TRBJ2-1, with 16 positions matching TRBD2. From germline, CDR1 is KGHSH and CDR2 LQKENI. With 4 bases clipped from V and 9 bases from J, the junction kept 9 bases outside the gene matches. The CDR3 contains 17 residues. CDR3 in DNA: TGTGCCAGCTCACGTCCGGGACTAGCGGGAGGGCCAGGTGAGCAGTTCTTC. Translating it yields CASSRPGLAGGPGEQFF.